This TCR beta chain is from a study of blood T cell repertoires in COVID-19 (dated by TCRdb to between 2020 and 2021). For the study in its entirety: Collaborator samples came from the United States, Italy and Spain and covered acute and convalescent phases of COVID-19. The material from the prospective study consisted of cDNA or gDNA derived from T cells, B-cell-depleted T cells, or PBMCs. The dataset comprised deeply sampled blood TCRbeta repertoires from subjects exposed to, actively infected with, or recovered from COVID-19. A de-identified subject ID, COVID-19 status, age in years and sex were almost always included in the sample metadata. A freely available public database, intended as a resource for researchers studying the immune response to SARS-CoV-2, is where the repertoires were released. Where available, HLA class I and class II types were obtained from metadata supplied by the sample provider rather than from assay-based typing. Samples came from the ongoing ImmuneRACE study (first 160 participants) plus 1,254 subjects from 6 global collaborators. What the research found in general, with its limitations: Clinical and demographic metadata were provided uncurated, with the amount varying by source and participant.

V and J are truncated by 3 bases and 0 bases respectively, leaving an intervening sequence of 15 bases. For CDR1 and CDR2, the germline V gene lists SGHVS and FNYEAQ. The CDR3 runs 17 amino acids, cysteine and phenylalanine included. Left in the record is the CDR3 DNA by itself, 51 bases read in frame from the first base. Collaborating institutions collected whole blood in K2EDTA tubes following their own protocols. For TCRbeta analysis, collaborator samples were shipped as frozen whole blood, as isolated PBMCs, or as DNA extracted from either sample type. Remarks on this clone: The antigen this receptor binds is unknown. No much larger clone is present one base from it, and per-base qualities are unavailable.

TCRbeta CDR3 regions were amplified from genomic DNA using the immunoSEQ Assay, a bias-controlled multiplex PCR. The paper's processing steps were these. The number of nucleated cells in each sample was estimated from the amplification of reference gene primers within the assay. To quantify the absolute abundance of each unique TCRbeta CDR3 rearrangement, sequence reads were collapsed and filtered. For each sample, productive Simpson clonality was calculated as the square root of Simpson's diversity index over productive rearrangements. In its TCRdb copy, this immuneACCESS table keeps in-frame sequences only and misses some clones. Where compared with another copy, unresolved V genes explain less than half of these, and the others have no known cause. That table furnishes V, J and clone size, whereas the DNA furnished D and trimming. Across this sample there are fewer than 130,000 clones, with around four fifths seen only once. Approximately 16% of the sample goes to the ten largest clones.

The chain is encoded by TRBV7-6 joined to TRBJ1-3; the best D guess is TRBD1, with 5 bases matching. The source is a woman between 55 and 75 years old with acute or convalescent COVID-19. Material: peripheral blood. For the CDR3, the sequence is CASSFFGTLGSGNTIYF. The DNA reads as follows: TGTGCCAGCAGCTTTTTCGGGACTCTGGGCTCTGGAAACACCATATATTTT.